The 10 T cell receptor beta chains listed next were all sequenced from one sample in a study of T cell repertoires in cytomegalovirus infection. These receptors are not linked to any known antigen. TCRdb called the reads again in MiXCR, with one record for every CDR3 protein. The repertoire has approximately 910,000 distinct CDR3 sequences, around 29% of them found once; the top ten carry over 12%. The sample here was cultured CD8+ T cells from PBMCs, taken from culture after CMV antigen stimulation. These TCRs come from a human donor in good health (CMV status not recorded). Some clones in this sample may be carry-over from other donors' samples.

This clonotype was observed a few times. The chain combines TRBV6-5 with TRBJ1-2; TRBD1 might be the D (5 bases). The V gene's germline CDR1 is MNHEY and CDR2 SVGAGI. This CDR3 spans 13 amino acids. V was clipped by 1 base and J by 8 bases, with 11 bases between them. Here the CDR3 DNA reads TGTGCCAGCAGTTACTTCGGGGGAGAGGGCTACACCTTC. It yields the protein CASSYFGGEGYTF.

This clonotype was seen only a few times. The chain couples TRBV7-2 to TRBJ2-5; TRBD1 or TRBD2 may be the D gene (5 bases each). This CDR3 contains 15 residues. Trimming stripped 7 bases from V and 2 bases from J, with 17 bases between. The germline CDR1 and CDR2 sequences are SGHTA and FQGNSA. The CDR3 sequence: CASNPEGRIQETQYF. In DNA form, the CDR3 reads TGTGCCAGCAACCCAGAGGGGCGGATACAAGAGACCCAGTACTTC.

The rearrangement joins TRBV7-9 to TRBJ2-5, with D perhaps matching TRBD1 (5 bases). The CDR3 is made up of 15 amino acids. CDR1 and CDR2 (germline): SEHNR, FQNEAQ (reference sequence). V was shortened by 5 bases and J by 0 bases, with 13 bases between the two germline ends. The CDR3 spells CASSPSGAYQETQYF. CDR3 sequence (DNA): TGTGCCAGCAGCCCTTCTGGGGCGTACCAAGAGACCCAGTACTTC.

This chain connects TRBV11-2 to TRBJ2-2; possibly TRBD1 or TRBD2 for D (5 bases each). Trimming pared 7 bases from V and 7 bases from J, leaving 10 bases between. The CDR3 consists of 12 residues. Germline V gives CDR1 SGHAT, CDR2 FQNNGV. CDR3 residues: CASMGDGGELFF. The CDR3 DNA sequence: TGTGCCAGCATGGGGGATGGCGGGGAGCTGTTTTTT.

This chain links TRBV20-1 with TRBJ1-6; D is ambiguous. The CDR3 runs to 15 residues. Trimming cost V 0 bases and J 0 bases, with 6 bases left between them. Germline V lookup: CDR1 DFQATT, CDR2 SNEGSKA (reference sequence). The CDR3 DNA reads TGCAGTGCTAGAGATGTTAGCTCCTATAATTCACCCCTCCACTTT. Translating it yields CSARDVSSYNSPLHF.

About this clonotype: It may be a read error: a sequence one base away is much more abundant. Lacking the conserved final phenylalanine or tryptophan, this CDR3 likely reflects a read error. This CDR3 is CASSSGGPQRRTQYY. The CDR3 DNA sequence: TGTGCCAGCAGCTCTGGAGGTCCACAGCGACGGACCCAGTACTAC. V gene TRBV7-6 combines with J gene TRBJ2-5, with D maybe TRBD2 (5 bases). V lost 4 bases and J 7 bases, leaving 19 bases between the germline ends. Germline V gene sequence: CDR1 SGHVS, CDR2 FNYEAQ. This CDR3 has 15 residues.

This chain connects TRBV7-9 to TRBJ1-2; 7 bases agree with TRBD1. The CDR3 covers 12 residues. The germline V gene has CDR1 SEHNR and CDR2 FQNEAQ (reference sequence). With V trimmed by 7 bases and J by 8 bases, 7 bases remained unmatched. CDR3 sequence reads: CASNDRAGGYTF. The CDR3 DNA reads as TGTGCCAGCAACGACAGGGCTGGCGGCTACACCTTC.

CDR3 DNA: TGCGCCAGCAGCTTTGGGGACAGCTACCAAGAGACCCAGTACTTC. This encodes CASSFGDSYQETQYF. J is TRBJ2-5 and V is TRBV5-1; 7 bases line up with TRBD1. CDR3 length: 15 residues. V lost 2 bases to trimming and J lost 0 bases; unmatched junction nucleotides: 4. CDR1 and CDR2 (germline): SGHRS, YFSETQ. Combining the CDR3 with reference TRBV5-1 and TRBJ2-5 gives the whole variable domain KAGVTQTPRYLIKTRGQQVTLSCSPISGHRSVSWYQQTPGQGLQFLFEYFSETQRNKGNFPGRFSGRQFSNSRSEMNVSTLELGDSALYLCASSFGDSYQETQYFGPGTRLLVL.

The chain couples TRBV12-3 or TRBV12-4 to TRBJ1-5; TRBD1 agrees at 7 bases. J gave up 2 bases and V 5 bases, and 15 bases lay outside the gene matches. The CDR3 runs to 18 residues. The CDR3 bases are TGTGCCAGCAGTCCCCGGGGGGGGCTCAGGGGGGGCAATCAGCCCCAGCATTTT. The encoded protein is CASSPRGGLRGGNQPQHF.

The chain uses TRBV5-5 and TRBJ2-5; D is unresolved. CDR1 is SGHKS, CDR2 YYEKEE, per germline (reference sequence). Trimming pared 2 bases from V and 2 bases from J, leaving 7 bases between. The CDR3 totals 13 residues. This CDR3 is CASSFGWQETQYF. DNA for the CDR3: TGTGCCAGCAGCTTCGGATGGCAAGAGACCCAGTACTTC.